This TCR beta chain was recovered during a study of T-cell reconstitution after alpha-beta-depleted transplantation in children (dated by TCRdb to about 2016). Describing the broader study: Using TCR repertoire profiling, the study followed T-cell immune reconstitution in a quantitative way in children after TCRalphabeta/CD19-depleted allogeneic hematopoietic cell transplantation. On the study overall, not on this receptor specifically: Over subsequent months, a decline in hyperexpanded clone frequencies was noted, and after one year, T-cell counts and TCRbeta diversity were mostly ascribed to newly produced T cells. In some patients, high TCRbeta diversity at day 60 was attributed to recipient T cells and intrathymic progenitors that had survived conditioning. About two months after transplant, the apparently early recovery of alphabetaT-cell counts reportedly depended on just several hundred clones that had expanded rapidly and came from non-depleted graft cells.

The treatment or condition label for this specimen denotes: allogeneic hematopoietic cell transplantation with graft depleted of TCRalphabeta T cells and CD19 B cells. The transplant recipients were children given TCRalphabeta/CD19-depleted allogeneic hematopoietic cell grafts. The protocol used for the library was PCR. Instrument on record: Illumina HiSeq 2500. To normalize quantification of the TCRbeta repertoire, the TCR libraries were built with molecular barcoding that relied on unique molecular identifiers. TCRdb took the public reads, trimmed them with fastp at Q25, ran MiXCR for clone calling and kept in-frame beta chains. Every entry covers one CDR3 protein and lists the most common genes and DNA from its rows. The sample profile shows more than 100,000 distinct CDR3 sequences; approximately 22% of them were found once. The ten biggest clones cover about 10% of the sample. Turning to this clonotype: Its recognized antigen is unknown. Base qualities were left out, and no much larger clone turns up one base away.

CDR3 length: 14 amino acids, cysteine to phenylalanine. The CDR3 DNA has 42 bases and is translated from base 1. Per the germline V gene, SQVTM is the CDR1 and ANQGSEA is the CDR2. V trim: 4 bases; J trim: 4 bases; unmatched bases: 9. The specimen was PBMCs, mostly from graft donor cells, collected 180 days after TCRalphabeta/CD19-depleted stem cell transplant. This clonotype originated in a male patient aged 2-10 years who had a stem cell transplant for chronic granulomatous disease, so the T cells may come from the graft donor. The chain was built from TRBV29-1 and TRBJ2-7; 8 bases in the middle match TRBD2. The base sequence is TGCAGCGTTGGTGGGACTAGAGGTCGTTACGAGCAGTACTTC. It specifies CSVGGTRGRYEQYF.